This section outlines one TCR beta chain sequence together with its context. The record originates from a study of control samples from healthy donors and cancer patients. CDR3 length: 12 amino acids. V shed 1 base and J shed 6 bases, with 6 bases lying between them. Germline assignment: CDR1 LNHDA and CDR2 SQIVND (reference sequence). Using immunoSEQ multiplex PCR, the repertoire was profiled, and TCRdb retains in-frame clones only, with some absent. The sample has 60,000 to 75,000 clones; approximately 84% are singletons. The chain joins TRBV19 to TRBJ1-2, with D tentatively TRBD1 (5 bases). Sequencing was performed on blood. This receptor was obtained from a man in his fifties in good health. This CDR3 reads CASSIGQNGYTF. The CDR3 DNA sequence: TGTGCCAGTAGTATAGGACAGAATGGCTACACCTTC.